What follows is one TCR beta chain and its context. Its target is unknown. This sample is drawn from a study of shared clonotypes between healthy human individuals. Sequencing used immunoSEQ multiplex PCR; TCRdb keeps in-frame clones, though not all of them. The data contain fewer than 800,000 clones, under 95% of them seen just once; the ten biggest clones take up about a quarter. Notes on the study in general: Naive subsets tended to show greater estimated richness than memory subsets. Depth of sequencing was expected to influence donor clonotype sharing.

From germline, CDR1 is SGHTA and CDR2 FQGNSA. Trimming stripped 2 bases from V and 6 bases from J, with 18 bases between. This CDR3 is 16 amino acids long. Naivety among CD8 cells was defined by CD45RO negativity and positive CCR7 selection, thereby excluding terminally differentiated effector memory CD45RA+ cells. The sample consisted of naive CD8+ T cells sorted from blood. The source is a man aged 25 to 40 in good health. The V and J genes are TRBV7-2 and TRBJ2-3; either TRBD1 or TRBD2 may supply D (5 bases each). The CDR3 sequence: CASSLFRGRVGDTQYF. As DNA, the CDR3 is TGTGCCAGCAGCTTATTTCGGGGCAGGGTGGGTGATACGCAGTATTTT.